This entry features one TCR beta chain sequence. The antigen remains undetermined. Germline values: CDR1 MNHEY, CDR2 SVGAGI. The CDR3 length is 16 residues. Losses at the gene ends were 0 bases for V and 6 bases for J; bases not matched to a gene: 6. The repertoire was sequenced with immunoSEQ multiplex PCR; TCRdb's copy has only in-frame clones and lacks some. The sample includes 140,000 or so clones, 70% to 90% seen only once; the top ten take 5.4%. This specimen comes from a study of T cell responses to AZD1222 COVID-19 vaccine. Findings and limits, study-wide: Mostly white British, mostly female donors; authors suggested clonal diversity may be underestimated. A reported finding is that nearly half of spike-specific TCRs target unmutated variant regions. Recipients of two AZD1222 doses showed rising Spike-specific TCR breadth and depth. Regions 160-218 and 743-854 held dominance among vaccine-associated CD4 TCRs, which spanned spike.

This TCR derives from an adult who received the MenACWY meningococcal vaccine as a control. V is TRBV6-5 and J is TRBJ2-1; TRBD2 matches 9 bases. This material consisted of peripheral blood, taken 28 days after the second dose of the MenACWY control vaccine. CDR3 protein: CASSYSMGLAANEQFF. The CDR3 DNA reads as TGTGCCAGCAGTTACTCGATGGGACTAGCTGCCAATGAGCAGTTCTTC.